Here is one T cell receptor (beta chain) with its context. Its antigen is currently unknown. The data were taken from a study of radiation and T cells in renal cell carcinoma. General study findings and limits: In blood, top tumor clones expanded by 2 weeks, shrinking by 4. No pretreatment tumor biopsies were available for baseline clonotypes.

This CDR3 comprises 15 residues. The V gene's germline CDR1 is MDHEN and CDR2 SYDVKM. Trimming stripped 2 bases from V and 9 bases from J, with 17 bases between. Sample time point: blood 2 weeks post-SBRT. Treatment: 15 Gy SBRT to primary tumor, nephrectomy 4 weeks later. Only in-frame clones appear in the TCRdb table, and some are missing; sequencing was by immunoSEQ multiplex PCR. The sample holds approximately 61,000 clones; roughly four fifths are singletons and the top ten take over 6%. The V and J genes are TRBV28 and TRBJ2-1; tentative D call: TRBD2 (5 bases). The starting material was blood, obtained from a patient whose treatment included radiotherapy and nephrectomy. The clonotype was recovered from a man aged 55-75 years with renal cell carcinoma. CDR3 protein: CASSLQEEHYGEQFF. The CDR3 nucleotides are TGTGCCAGCAGTTTACAGGAGGAGCACTACGGTGAGCAGTTCTTC.